The 25 T cell receptor beta chains below all came from one sample that was sequenced in a study of cytomegalovirus exposure and HLA in healthy donors. Primers: 60 Vbeta forward and 13 Jbeta reverse. Here immunoSEQ multiplex PCR was the method, and the copy in TCRdb shows in-frame clones only, minus some. Of some 77,000 clones listed, 75% to 85% are singletons. Sequencing used PBMCs. These receptors came from a man aged 50 to 60 in good health and CMV-seropositive.

The chain is built from TRBV27 and TRBJ2-7; 11 bases line up with TRBD2. The trim removed 0 bases at V and 6 bases at J, leaving 1 base unmatched. The CDR3 totals 14 residues. Germline V gene sequence: CDR1 MNHEY, CDR2 SMNVEV (reference sequence). The CDR3 spells CASSLSGTSGEQYF. The DNA of the CDR3 is TGTGCCAGCAGTTTATCCGGGACTAGCGGCGAGCAGTACTTC.

The chain uses TRBV2 and TRBJ2-1, with 8 bases fitting TRBD2. V shed 6 bases, J shed 0 bases, and the junction held 4 bases outside the gene matches. Per the germline V gene, CDR1 is SNHLY and CDR2 is FYNNEI. The CDR3 runs 15 residues. The CDR3 is CASRELAASYNEQFF. The CDR3 DNA reads as TGTGCCAGCAGGGAACTAGCGGCCTCCTACAATGAGCAGTTCTTC.

The chain joins TRBV7-6 to TRBJ2-5, with a tentative D call TRBD1 (6 bases). The CDR3 length is 16 residues. In germline, CDR1 is SGHVS, CDR2 FNYEAQ. V was clipped by 5 bases and J by 1 base, with 17 bases between them. The CDR3 region has the DNA TGTGCCAGCAGCCGGACCGGGACACTCCTCCAAGAGACCCAGTACTTC. Amino acid sequence: CASSRTGTLLQETQYF.

The chain is built from TRBV7-2 and TRBJ2-3; TRBD2 aligns across 9 bases. CDR1 and CDR2 (germline): SGHTA, FQGNSA. With 2 bases clipped from V and 4 bases from J, the junction kept 10 bases outside the gene matches. CDR3 length: 17 residues. CDR3 residues: CASSLTWVAGVADTQYF. DNA of the CDR3: TGTGCCAGCAGCTTAACGTGGGTAGCGGGAGTGGCAGATACGCAGTATTTT.

This sequence joins TRBV11-2 and TRBJ2-1, with a possible D match to TRBD2 (6 bases). V was trimmed by 7 bases and J by 4 bases, leaving 14 bases between them. CDR3 length: 14 amino acids. Germline V CDR1 and CDR2: SGHAT, FQNNGV. The CDR3 nucleotides are TGTGCCAGCACCTACGGGCGGGGATACAATGAGCAGTTCTTC. Amino acids: CASTYGRGYNEQFF.

V and J are TRBV5-1 and TRBJ2-1; D not resolved. This CDR3 is built from 15 residues. Germline CDR1 is SGHRS and CDR2 is YFSETQ. Trimming pared 2 bases from V and 6 bases from J, leaving 15 bases between. CDR3 in amino acids: CASSFTGPLSNEQFF. CDR3 nucleotide sequence: TGCGCCAGCAGCTTTACTGGGCCTCTGAGCAATGAGCAGTTCTTC.

The chain links TRBV7-3 to TRBJ1-1, with 8 bases fitting TRBD1. Germline CDR1 SGHTA, CDR2 FQGTGA. The CDR3 consists of 13 residues. V lost 6 bases and J lost 5; bases outside the gene matches: 5. CDR3 amino acids: CASRTQGATEAFF. CDR3 bases: TGTGCCAGCAGAACTCAGGGGGCTACTGAAGCTTTCTTT.

The chain joins TRBV21-1 to TRBJ2-3; the table assigns TRBD2, which was not confirmed against the DNA. TRBV21-1 is a listed pseudogene. CDR3 length: 16 amino acids. The CDR3 protein is CASSKGVPSGSTTQYF. CDR3 nucleotides: TGTGCCAGCAGCAAAGGGGTCCCTAGCGGGAGTACTACGCAGTATTTT.

This clone was detected only once. The genes are TRBV5-4 and TRBJ1-4; 9 bases are a match to TRBD1. The V segment lost 0 bases and the J segment 7 bases; nucleotides outside the gene matches: 4. Germline CDR1 is SGHNT and CDR2 is YYREEE (reference sequence). The CDR3 extends over 15 amino acids. CDR3: CASSLGDRASEKLFF. CDR3 in DNA: TGTGCCAGCAGCTTGGGGGACAGGGCTAGTGAAAAACTGTTTTTT. Filled out from reference TRBV5-4 and TRBJ1-4, the complete variable domain reads ETGVTQSPTHLIKTRGQQVTLRCSSQSGHNTVSWYQQALGQGPQFIFQYYREEENGRGNFPPRFSGLQFPNYSSELNVNALELDDSALYLCASSLGDRASEKLFFGSGTQLSVL.

The CDR3 region has the DNA TGTGCCAGCTCTTGGAGGAATGGTGAAAAACTGTTTTTT. Its protein is CASSWRNGEKLFF. V and J are TRBV27 and TRBJ1-4, with unresolved D. V dropped 8 bases and J dropped 7 bases, with 14 bases sitting between them. The CDR3 consists of 13 residues. In germline, CDR1 is MNHEY, CDR2 SMNVEV (reference sequence). The whole variable domain, filled in from reference TRBV27 and TRBJ1-4, reads EAQVTQNPRYLITVTGKKLTVTCSQNMNHEYMSWYRQDPGLGLRQIYYSMNVEVTDKGDVPEGYKVSRKEKRNFPLILESPSPNQTSLYFCASSWRNGEKLFFGSGTQLSVL.

This CDR3 reads CASSLAPLRSSYEQYF. The DNA for the CDR3 is TGTGCCAGCAGCTTGGCCCCCCTGAGGAGCTCCTACGAGCAGTACTTC. The rearrangement uses TRBV5-4 and TRBJ2-7, with D unresolved. Germline CDR1 reads SGHNT; CDR2 reads YYREEE (reference sequence). Trimming pared 0 bases from V and 0 bases from J, leaving 13 bases between. CDR3 length: 16 residues. The variable domain in full, with the rest retrieved from reference TRBV5-4 and TRBJ2-7, is ETGVTQSPTHLIKTRGQQVTLRCSSQSGHNTVSWYQQALGQGPQFIFQYYREEENGRGNFPPRFSGLQFPNYSSELNVNALELDDSALYLCASSLAPLRSSYEQYFGPGTRLTVT.

This chain connects TRBV4-3 to TRBJ2-2; the D gene is possibly TRBD1 (6 bases). V gave up 5 bases and J gave up 6 bases, with 16 bases separating them. This CDR3 is built from 15 residues. CDR1 is LGHNA and CDR2 is YSLEER in the germline V gene. CDR3: CASSFTGNQAGELFF. CDR3 DNA sequence: TGCGCCAGCAGCTTTACAGGGAATCAGGCCGGGGAGCTGTTTTTT.

V and J are TRBV5-6 and TRBJ1-1, with 8 positions matching TRBD1. Germline V gene sequence: CDR1 SGHDT, CDR2 YYEEEE. CDR3 size: 14 residues. V was pared by 5 bases and J by 2 bases, with 5 bases of the junction left unmatched. CDR3 region: CASSQGQVNTEAFF. In DNA, the CDR3 is TGTGCCAGCAGTCAGGGACAGGTCAACACTGAAGCTTTCTTT.

Points on this clone: Distinct nucleotide sequences in the sample also encode this CDR3. This sequence joins TRBV9 and TRBJ1-4; D is ambiguous. Trimming removed 4 bases at V and 4 bases at J, with 17 bases between. CDR3 length equals 16 residues. CDR1 and CDR2 from the germline V gene are SGDLS and YYNGEE. CDR3 in DNA: TGTGCCAGCAGCCCCCGACCCGGAGGGAATAATGAAAAACTGTTTTTT. Amino acids: CASSPRPGGNNEKLFF.

This clone came up once. The chain has TRBV6-5 and TRBJ2-7; weak D call: TRBD1 (6 bases). The CDR3 runs to 16 residues. CDR1 and CDR2 from the germline V gene are MNHEY and SVGAGI. V was clipped by 1 base and J by 0 bases, with 13 bases between them. The CDR3: CASSYLGDRSSYEQYF. CDR3 DNA: TGTGCCAGCAGTTACTTAGGAGACAGGAGCTCCTACGAGCAGTACTTC.

This clone was counted once. The gene calls are TRBV11-2 and TRBJ2-2, with TRBD2 identical over 7 bases. Unmatched junction bases numbered 13, after V lost 5 bases and J lost 4 bases. The CDR3 extends over 17 amino acids. CDR1 SGHAT and CDR2 FQNNGV come from the germline V gene. The chain's CDR3 is CASSRGGTALGTGELFF. The DNA of the CDR3 is TGTGCCAGCAGCCGGGGAGGGACGGCCCTGGGCACCGGGGAGCTGTTTTTT.

This chain joins TRBV6-1 and TRBJ1-2; TRBD1 aligns across 10 bases. The CDR3 loop spans 15 amino acids. The V and J ends lost 7 bases and 8 bases, in that order; junction bases with no gene match: 13. The germline V gene encodes CDR1 MNHNS and CDR2 SASEGT. The DNA for the CDR3 is TGTGCCAGCATTTCGGTCCTTGGACAGGGGGTGGGCTACACCTTC. Translating gives CASISVLGQGVGYTF.

V gene TRBV7-2 combines with J gene TRBJ1-3; D perhaps matches TRBD1 (5 bases). Germline CDR1 SGHTA, CDR2 FQGNSA. The CDR3 has 15 amino acids. Trimming left V 3 bases short and J 4 bases short, with 13 bases between. This CDR3 reads CASSFATGGGNTIYF. Written as DNA, the CDR3 is TGTGCCAGCAGCTTCGCAACAGGTGGCGGAAACACCATATATTTT.

This sequence joins TRBV19 and TRBJ1-2, with TRBD1 matching over 8 bases. CDR3 size: 15 residues. The ends lost 6 bases at V and 3 bases at J; junction bases unmatched: 9. CDR1 and CDR2 (germline): LNHDA, SQIVND (reference sequence). The CDR3 is CASRLGQGAYYGYTF. The CDR3 region has the DNA TGTGCCAGTAGATTGGGCCAGGGGGCGTACTATGGCTACACCTTC.

This clone was observed a handful of times. This chain connects TRBV5-4 to TRBJ1-4; 8 bases are a match to TRBD1. CDR1 and CDR2 (germline): SGHNT, YYREEE (reference sequence). This CDR3 is built from 15 residues. V gave up 2 bases and J gave up 8 bases; unmatched junction bases: 8. The CDR3, as DNA: TGTGCCAGCAGCTTCAGGACAGGGAGAAGAGAAAAACTGTTTTTT. This encodes CASSFRTGRREKLFF.

The chain carries TRBV9 and TRBJ2-5; 11 bases agree with TRBD1. Per the germline V gene, CDR1 is SGDLS and CDR2 is YYNGEE. With 2 bases clipped from V and 4 bases from J, the junction kept 4 bases outside the gene matches. The CDR3 is made up of 15 amino acids. CDR3 residues: CASSVGQGARETQYF. The CDR3 nucleotides read TGTGCCAGCAGCGTCGGACAGGGGGCTCGAGAGACCCAGTACTTC.

The chain couples TRBV7-9 to TRBJ2-5; D might be TRBD1 (6 bases). CDR3 length: 12 residues. Germline V gene data show CDR1 as SEHNR and CDR2 as FQNEAQ (reference sequence). The V and J ends lost 3 bases and 8 bases respectively, with 10 bases between them. The CDR3 region is CASSFQGRTQYF. CDR3 bases: TGTGCCAGCAGCTTCCAGGGGCGAACCCAGTACTTC.

The V call is TRBV5-1, the J call TRBJ1-2, with TRBD1 as a possible D gene (5 bases). The germline CDR1 and CDR2 sequences are SGHRS and YFSETQ. The CDR3 consists of 16 residues. V dropped 4 bases and J dropped 7 bases, with 23 bases sitting between them. The CDR3 DNA is TGCGCCAGCAGCCCCATGGGGACTCAATCCCGGGGTGGCTACACCTTC. Translated, it gives CASSPMGTQSRGGYTF.

This chain joins TRBV18 and TRBJ1-4, with a weak D call TRBD1 (6 bases). The germline V gene has CDR1 KGHSH and CDR2 LQKENI. V was trimmed by 3 bases and J by 7 bases, leaving 15 bases between them. The CDR3 covers 15 residues. The CDR3 region is CASSPGGGLGEKLFF. The CDR3 nucleotides read TGTGCCAGCTCACCCGGGGGGGGCCTTGGTGAAAAACTGTTTTTT.

V usage is TRBV7-9 and J usage is TRBJ1-2, with 8 bases fitting TRBD1. Germline V gives CDR1 SEHNR, CDR2 FQNEAQ (reference sequence). CDR3 size: 13 residues. After removal of 6 bases from V and 8 bases from J, the junction contained 8 bases not matched to a gene. CDR3 loop: CASSSDRVTGYTF. The CDR3 DNA sequence: TGTGCCAGCAGTTCGGACAGGGTAACAGGCTACACCTTC.